This TCR beta chain was identified in a study of technical replicates of blood from a few donors. Data came from immunoSEQ multiplex PCR; TCRdb stores just in-frame clones and leaves some out. The sample records more than 65,000 clones, just under 95% being singletons. Germline lookup yields CDR1 MDHEN and CDR2 SYDVKM. There are 13 residues in the CDR3. J was trimmed by 7 bases and V by 11 bases; bases with no gene match: 8. The V gene is TRBV28, the J gene TRBJ2-1; 10 bases line up with TRBD2. The source of this sequence is a human donor in good health. The specimen was T cells isolated from PBMCs. CDR3: CAAVAGGSNEQFF. CDR3 DNA sequence: TGTGCCGCGGTAGCGGGAGGCTCAAATGAGCAGTTCTTC.